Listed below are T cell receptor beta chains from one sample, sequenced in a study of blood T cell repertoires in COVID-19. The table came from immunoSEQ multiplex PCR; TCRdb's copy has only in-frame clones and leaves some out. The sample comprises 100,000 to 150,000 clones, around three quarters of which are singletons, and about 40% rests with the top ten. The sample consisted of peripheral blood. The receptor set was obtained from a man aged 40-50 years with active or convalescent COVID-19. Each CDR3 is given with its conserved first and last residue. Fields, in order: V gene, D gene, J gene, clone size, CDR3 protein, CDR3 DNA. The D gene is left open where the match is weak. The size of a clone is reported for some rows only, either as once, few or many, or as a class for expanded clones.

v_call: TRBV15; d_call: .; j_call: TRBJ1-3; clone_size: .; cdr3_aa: CATSRGGNSGNTIYF; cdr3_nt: TGTGCCACCAGCAGAGGAGGTAACTCTGGAAACACCATATATTTT
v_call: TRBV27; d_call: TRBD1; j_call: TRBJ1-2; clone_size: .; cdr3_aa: CASSLTGQSFGYTF; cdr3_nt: TGTGCCAGCAGTTTAACGGGACAGAGCTTCGGCTACACCTTC
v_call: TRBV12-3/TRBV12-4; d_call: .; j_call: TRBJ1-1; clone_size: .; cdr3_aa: CASSWDKNTEAFF; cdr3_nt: TGTGCCAGCAGTTGGGACAAGAACACTGAAGCTTTCTTT
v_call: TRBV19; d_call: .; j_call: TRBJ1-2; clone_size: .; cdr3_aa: CASKQGIGYGYTF; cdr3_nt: TGTGCCAGTAAACAGGGCATAGGCTATGGCTACACCTTC
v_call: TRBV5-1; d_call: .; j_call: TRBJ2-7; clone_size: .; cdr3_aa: CASSLGGVYEQYF; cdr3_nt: TGCGCCAGCAGCTTGGGCGGGGTCTACGAGCAGTACTTC
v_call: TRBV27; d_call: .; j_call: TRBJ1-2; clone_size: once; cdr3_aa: CASRSSDRGFDGYTF; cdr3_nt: TGTGCCAGCAGAAGCTCTGATCGAGGGTTTGATGGCTACACCTTC
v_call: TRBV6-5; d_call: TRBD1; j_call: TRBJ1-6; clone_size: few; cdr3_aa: CASRGGQGRSPLHF; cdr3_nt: TGTGCCAGCAGGGGGGGACAGGGTCGATCACCCCTCCACTTT
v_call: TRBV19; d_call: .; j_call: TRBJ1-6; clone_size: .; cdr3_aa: CASTEGGGYNSPLHF; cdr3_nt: TGTGCCAGTACCGAAGGCGGGGGGTATAATTCACCCCTCCACTTT
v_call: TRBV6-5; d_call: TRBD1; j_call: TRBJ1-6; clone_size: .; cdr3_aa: CATRTGNSPLHF; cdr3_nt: TGTGCCACCAGGACAGGGAATTCACCCCTCCACTTT
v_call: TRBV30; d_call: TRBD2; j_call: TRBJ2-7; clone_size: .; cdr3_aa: CAWGTGLAGNNEQYF; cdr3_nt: TGTGCCTGGGGTACCGGACTAGCGGGAAACAACGAGCAGTACTTC
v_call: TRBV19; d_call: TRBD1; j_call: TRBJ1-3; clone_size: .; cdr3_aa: CASTLDRDSGNTIYF; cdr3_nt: TGTGCCAGTACTCTGGACAGGGACTCTGGAAACACCATATATTTT
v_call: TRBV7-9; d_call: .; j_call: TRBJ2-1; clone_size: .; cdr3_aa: CASSLTNNEQFF; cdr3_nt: TGTGCCAGCAGCTTGACTAACAATGAGCAGTTCTTC
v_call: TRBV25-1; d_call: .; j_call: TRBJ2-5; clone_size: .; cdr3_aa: CASSPPSGRIETQYF; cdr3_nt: TGTGCCAGCAGCCCCCCCAGCGGTCGTATAGAGACCCAGTACTTC
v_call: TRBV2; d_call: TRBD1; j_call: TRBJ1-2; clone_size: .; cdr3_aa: CASSPDRDISIYGYTF; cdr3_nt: TGTGCCAGCAGCCCCGACAGGGACATAAGTATCTATGGCTACACCTTC
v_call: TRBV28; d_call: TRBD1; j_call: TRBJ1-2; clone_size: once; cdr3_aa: CASSRTGEYGYTF; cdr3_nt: TGTGCCAGCAGTCGGACAGGGGAGTATGGCTACACCTTC
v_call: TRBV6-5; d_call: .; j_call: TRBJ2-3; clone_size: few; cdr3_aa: CASSYRGEGVDTQYF; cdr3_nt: TGTGCCAGCAGTTACCGGGGAGAGGGGGTAGATACGCAGTATTTT
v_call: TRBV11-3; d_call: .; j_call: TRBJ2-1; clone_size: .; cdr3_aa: CASSEQGTEQFF; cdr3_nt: TGTGCCAGCAGCGAACAGGGAACTGAGCAGTTCTTC
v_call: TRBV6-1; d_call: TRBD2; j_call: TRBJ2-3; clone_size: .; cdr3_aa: CASSESGSGRGTDTQYF; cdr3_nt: TGTGCCAGCAGTGAATCCGGTAGCGGGAGGGGTACAGATACGCAGTATTTT
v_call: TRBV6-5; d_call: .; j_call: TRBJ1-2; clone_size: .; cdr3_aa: CASSYSMTVGYTF; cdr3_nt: TGTGCCAGCAGTTACTCGATGACAGTCGGCTACACCTTC
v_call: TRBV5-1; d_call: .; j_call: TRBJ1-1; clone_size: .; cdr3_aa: CASSSNPGHPSSDTEAFF; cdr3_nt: TGCGCCAGCAGCTCTAATCCGGGACACCCCTCATCGGACACTGAAGCTTTCTTT